Sequencing of this TCR beta chain was carried out in a study of blood T cell repertoires in COVID-19. Overall study: T cells, B-cell-depleted T cells, or PBMCs provided the cDNA or gDNA that served as material.

Original methodology: The authors estimated nucleated cell counts from reference gene primer amplification. The protocol was immunoSEQ multiplex PCR, while the TCRdb copy is restricted to in-frame clones and leaves out a portion. The V and J calls and clone size were taken over from that table, and D and trimming were inferred from the DNA. The sample has 250,000 to 350,000 clones, more than 90% seen once. The germline gives CDR1 SGDLS, CDR2 YYNGEE. The CDR3 runs to 15 residues. The ends were cut back, 0 bases at V and 4 bases at J, with 10 bases in the middle. Participants were placed into cohorts based on the clinical history they reported.

Sequenced: PBMCs or T cells enriched from blood (not recorded which). The TCR originated in a man aged 60 to 69 who had recovered from COVID-19. This rearrangement joins TRBV9 to TRBJ2-2, with unresolved D. The CDR3 DNA reads TGTGCCAGCAGCGTAGCTGGGTCAGGCACCGGGGAGCTGTTTTTT. Translation: CASSVAGSGTGELFF. Complete variable domain (other parts from reference TRBV9 and TRBJ2-2): DSGVTQTPKHLITATGQRVTLRCSPRSGDLSVYWYQQSLDQGLQFLIQYYNGEERAKGNILERFSAQQFPDLHSELNLSSLELGDSALYFCASSVAGSGTGELFFGEGSRLTVL.